Here is one T cell receptor (beta chain) with its context. The sample belongs to a study of blood T cell repertoires in COVID-19. Across the whole study: The origin of the acute and convalescent COVID-19 samples was the United States, Italy and Spain. PBMCs, B-cell-depleted T cells, or T cells provided the cDNA or gDNA that made up the material.

This CDR3 has 13 amino acids. Germline V gives CDR1 SGHKS, CDR2 YYEKEE (reference sequence). V lost 4 bases to trimming and J lost 5 bases, with 12 bases between them. Study processing details: Amplified reference gene primers provided the basis for estimating nucleated cell counts. Sequencing was performed with immunoSEQ multiplex PCR; in TCRdb, only in-frame clones are kept and a portion is missing. Clone size and the V and J calls come from that table; the DNA yielded D and trimming. In the table there are 250,000 to 400,000 clones, around 87% of which are singletons. The sequencing input was peripheral blood. This receptor was identified in a man aged 50 to 60 with active or convalescent COVID-19. This chain joins TRBV5-5 and TRBJ2-5, with D possibly matching TRBD2 (6 bases). Written as DNA, the CDR3 is TGTGCCAGCAGCCGGGCGGGGTTGGAGACCCAGTACTTC. Protein: CASSRAGLETQYF.